These T cell receptor beta chains were read from a single sample in a study of cytomegalovirus exposure and HLA in healthy donors. TCRdb keeps only in-frame clones here, not all; method: immunoSEQ multiplex PCR. Here the sample spans around 94,000 clones, 70% to 85% being singletons. Material: PBMCs. All receptors derive from a man younger than 35 in good health and CMV-seronegative. Each CDR3 is given with its conserved first and last residue. The D gene is left open where the match is weak. Clone size is stated in some rows and not others, as once, few, many or a class when expanded.

V	size	J	D	length	DNA	CDR3
TRBV15	-	TRBJ1-1	TRBD1	16	TGTGCCACCAGCAGGTCAGGGGGCTGGGGGAACACTGAAGCTTTCTTT	CATSRSGGWGNTEAFF
TRBV11-2	-	TRBJ2-1	TRBD1	14	TGTGCCAGCAGCACAACGGACAGGGGCCATGAGCAGTTCTTC	CASSTTDRGHEQFF
TRBV25-1	once	TRBJ2-1	-	16	TGTGCCAGCAGTGAATATCAGGGGAGCTCCTACAATGAGCAGTTCTTC	CASSEYQGSSYNEQFF
TRBV19	medium-sized	TRBJ1-1	-	13	TGTGCCAGTAGTATCGGGTACATAGATGAAGCTTTCTTT	CASSIGYIDEAFF
TRBV5-8	-	TRBJ2-6	TRBD1	16	TGTGCCAGCAGCTTGCATCAGGGGGCTGGGGCCAACGTCCTGACTTTC	CASSLHQGAGANVLTF
TRBV7-3	-	TRBJ2-1	TRBD2	15	TGTGCCAGCATGAGGACTAGCGGGCCCTACAATGAGCAGTTCTTC	CASMRTSGPYNEQFF
TRBV5-1	once	TRBJ1-1	-	13	TGCGCCAGCAGCTCCACTGGGGAGCGTGAAGCTTTCTTT	CASSSTGEREAFF
TRBV27	-	TRBJ2-7	-	15	TGTGCCAGCAGTTTATCCTTGGGCAGGCACTACGAGCAGTACTTC	CASSLSLGRHYEQYF
TRBV29-1	-	TRBJ2-4	-	14	TGCAGCGCTTCCGGTCTAGCAGCCAAAAACATTCAGTACTTC	CSASGLAAKNIQYF
TRBV7-2	once	TRBJ1-1	TRBD1	13	TGTGCCAGCAGCTTAGCGCTGGACAGGGAAGCTTTCTTT	CASSLALDREAFF
TRBV19	once	TRBJ2-7	-	16	TGTGCCAGTAGTATAGGGGGAGGACAGGCCTCCTACGAGCAGTACTTC	CASSIGGGQASYEQYF
TRBV10-1	-	TRBJ1-1	TRBD1	15	TGCGCCAGCAGTGAGTCGGGGACAGGGGGCACTGAAGCTTTCTTT	CASSESGTGGTEAFF
TRBV29-1	-	TRBJ2-3	TRBD2	15	TGCAGCGTGGGGACTAGCGGGAGGGGCACAGATACGCAGTATTTT	CSVGTSGRGTDTQYF
TRBV15	once	TRBJ2-1	-	17	TGTGCCACCAGCAGAGCTGGAAAACAGGGGGGAGGGAATGAGCAGTTCTTC	CATSRAGKQGGGNEQFF
TRBV5-4	-	TRBJ2-7	TRBD2	15	TGTGCCAGCAGCTCCGGACTAGCGGTAGCCTACGAGCAGTACTTC	CASSSGLAVAYEQYF
TRBV5-4	few	TRBJ1-2	TRBD1	13	TGTGCCAGCAGCCGAGGGGGCATTGGTGGCTACACCTTC	CASSRGGIGGYTF
TRBV4-2	-	TRBJ2-1	-	17	TGTGCCAGCAGCCAAGAGGGGGGGAGGGGGGCAAAGAATGAGCAGTTCTTC	CASSQEGGRGAKNEQFF
TRBV19	-	TRBJ2-5	-	13	TGTGCCAGTAGTATATCTCAAGTTACCGGCCAGTACTTC	CASSISQVTGQYF
TRBV28	-	TRBJ2-2	-	14	TGTGCCAGCAGTTTTTCAGGGAACACCGGGGAGCTGTTTTTT	CASSFSGNTGELFF
TRBV4-1	-	TRBJ1-1	TRBD1	15	TGCGCCAGCAGCCAACTACAGGGGAGGATCACTGAAGCTTTCTTT	CASSQLQGRITEAFF
TRBV6-5	-	TRBJ2-7	-	15	TGTGCCAGCAGTTACTCCCCTGAGGGAAGCTACGAGCAGTACTTC	CASSYSPEGSYEQYF
TRBV12-5	-	TRBJ1-2	-	12	TGTGCTAGTGGTTTGGCTCCCCCGGGCTACACCTTC	CASGLAPPGYTF
TRBV10-1	-	TRBJ2-2	TRBD1	13	TGCGCCAGCACTAACAGGGGAACCGGGGAGCTGTTTTTT	CASTNRGTGELFF
TRBV14	few	TRBJ2-7	-	15	TGTGCCAGCAGCCAAGATTTGACGGGAGTGGGGGAGCAGTACTTC	CASSQDLTGVGEQYF
TRBV27	once	TRBJ2-3	-	15	TGTGCCAGCGGGCCCTCGGTCGCTAGCACAGATACGCAGTATTTT	CASGPSVASTDTQYF
TRBV28	-	TRBJ2-3	-	16	TGTGCCAGCAGTTCAACAGGGAACTTCCAGACAGATACGCAGTATTTT	CASSSTGNFQTDTQYF
TRBV5-6	once	TRBJ1-2	-	13	TGTGCCAGCAGCTTGCCCACTCAGGGTGGCTACACCTTC	CASSLPTQGGYTF
TRBV4-2	-	TRBJ1-1	TRBD1	14	TGTGCCAGCACAAGCCAGGGGGGAAACACTGAAGCTTTCTTT	CASTSQGGNTEAFF
TRBV27	once	TRBJ2-1	TRBD2	14	TGTGCCAGCAGTTTTCGGATCGGAGAAGCGGGACTGTTCTTC	CASSFRIGEAGLFF
TRBV5-1	-	TRBJ2-3	-	12	TGCGCCAGCATGGGGGCGGCAGATACGCAGTATTTT	CASMGAADTQYF
TRBV5-6	-	TRBJ1-2	TRBD1	18	TGTGCCAGCAGCTGGCAACAAAGACAGGGGCCCCCGGGCTATGGCTACACCTTC	CASSWQQRQGPPGYGYTF
TRBV6-6	-	TRBJ1-5	-	15	TGTGCCAGCAGTTACCCATCAGGGGGCAATCAGCCCCAGCATTTT	CASSYPSGGNQPQHF
TRBV29-1	-	TRBJ1-2	-	10	TGCAGCGTCCCCGCGGATGGCTACACCTTC	CSVPADGYTF
TRBV19	-	TRBJ2-1	-	12	TGTGCCAGTACGGGGGAGGTCAATGAGCAGTTCTTC	CASTGEVNEQFF
TRBV7-6	-	TRBJ2-5	TRBD2	20	TGTGCCAGCAGCTTAGATTTTCCAACGCAGACTAGCGGGATCCAAGAGACCCAGTACTTC	CASSLDFPTQTSGIQETQYF
TRBV15	-	TRBJ2-7	TRBD1	16	TGTGCCACCAGCAGAGCGGCGGGACAGGGGGCCTACGAGCAGTACTTC	CATSRAAGQGAYEQYF
TRBV4-1	-	TRBJ2-3	-	16	TGCGCCAGCAGCCAAGTGGACCAGTCAGGGCTGGATACGCAGTATTTT	CASSQVDQSGLDTQYF
TRBV9	-	TRBJ2-1	TRBD2	18	TGTGCCAGCAGTGGGGGACTAGCGGGAGGAAACTCCTACAATGAGCAGTTCTTC	CASSGGLAGGNSYNEQFF
TRBV27	few	TRBJ2-7	TRBD2	17	TGTGCCAGCAGCTCCGGGACTAGCGGGAGGAGGGCCTACGAGCAGTACTTC	CASSSGTSGRRAYEQYF
TRBV7-2	-	TRBJ2-1	TRBD2	16	TGTGCCAGCAGCCCCGGGGGACTAGCGGGAGGGAATGAGCAGTTCTTC	CASSPGGLAGGNEQFF
TRBV5-1	-	TRBJ2-2	TRBD1	15	TGCGCCAGCAGCGGCACAGGGGCCAACACCGGGGAGCTGTTTTTT	CASSGTGANTGELFF
TRBV5-6	-	TRBJ2-3	-	17	TGTGCCAGCAGCTTTGGTGTCCCTCCGGGAGGCACAGATACGCAGTATTTT	CASSFGVPPGGTDTQYF
TRBV13	-	TRBJ2-3	TRBD2	16	TGTGCCAGCAGCCCCCAAGGACTAGCGGGCACAGATACGCAGTATTTT	CASSPQGLAGTDTQYF
TRBV5-6	-	TRBJ2-7	-	14	TGTGCCAGCAGCCAAGGACTGCCCTCCTACGAGCAGTACTTC	CASSQGLPSYEQYF
TRBV28	-	TRBJ1-1	-	12	TGTGCCAGCAGTACAAACCGGGAGAAAGCTTTCTTT	CASSTNREKAFF
TRBV30	-	TRBJ1-6	-	14	TGTGCCTGGAGTGACCGACAATATAATTCACCCCTCCACTTT	CAWSDRQYNSPLHF
TRBV7-7	-	TRBJ2-3	TRBD1	18	TGTGCTAGCAGCTTAAGTTCCGCGGGGACAGGGGGCGCAGATACGCAGTATTTT	CASSLSSAGTGGADTQYF
TRBV6-6	once	TRBJ2-7	-	13	TGTGCCAGCACACGGGGTGGGGCCTACGAGCAGTACTTC	CASTRGGAYEQYF
TRBV5-4	once	TRBJ1-2	-	18	TGTGCCAGCAGCGTGGGAGGAGCTAGCTCCAGGGGTGATCGTGGCTACACCTTC	CASSVGGASSRGDRGYTF
TRBV5-6	-	TRBJ2-7	TRBD2	13	TGTGCCAGCAGCCCCGGACTAGCCTACGAGCAGTACTTC	CASSPGLAYEQYF
TRBV19	-	TRBJ1-1	TRBD1	14	TGTGCCAGTAGTTGGAACAGGGGGAATACTGAAGCTTTCTTT	CASSWNRGNTEAFF
TRBV29-1	-	TRBJ1-1	TRBD1	13	TGCAGCGTTGTAGGGACAGGGTATGGGGAAGCTTTCTTT	CSVVGTGYGEAFF
TRBV5-1	-	TRBJ1-1	TRBD1	18	TGCGCCAGCAGCTTTTCGACAGGGGTTAGTAGGATGAACACTGAAGCTTTCTTT	CASSFSTGVSRMNTEAFF